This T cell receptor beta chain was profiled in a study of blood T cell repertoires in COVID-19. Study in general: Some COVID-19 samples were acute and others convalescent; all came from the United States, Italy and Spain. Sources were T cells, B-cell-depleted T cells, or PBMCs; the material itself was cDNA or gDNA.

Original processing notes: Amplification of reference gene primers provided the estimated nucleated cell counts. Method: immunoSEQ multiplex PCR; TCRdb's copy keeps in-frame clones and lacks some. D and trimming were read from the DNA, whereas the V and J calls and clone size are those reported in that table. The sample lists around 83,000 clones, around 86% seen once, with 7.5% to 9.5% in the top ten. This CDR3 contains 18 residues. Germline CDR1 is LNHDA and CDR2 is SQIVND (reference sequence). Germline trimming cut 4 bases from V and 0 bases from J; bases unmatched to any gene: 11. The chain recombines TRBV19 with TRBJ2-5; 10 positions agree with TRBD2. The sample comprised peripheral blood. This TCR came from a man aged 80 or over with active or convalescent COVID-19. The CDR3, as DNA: TGTGCCAGTAGTAAGTCTAGCGGGGGTCCCGGGTACCAAGAGACCCAGTACTTC. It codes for CASSKSSGGPGYQETQYF.